These T cell receptor beta chains were read from a single sample in a study of blood T cell repertoires in COVID-19. Using immunoSEQ multiplex PCR, the repertoire was profiled, and TCRdb retains in-frame clones only, with some absent. This sample has 130,000 or so clones, with around 63% found just once. The sequenced sample consisted of peripheral blood. The source is a woman in her 70s with acute or convalescent COVID-19. CDR3s include the opening cysteine and the closing phenylalanine or tryptophan. Fields, in order: J gene, CDR3 length, clone size, D gene, V gene, CDR3 DNA, CDR3 protein. D genes are given only for firm matches. Expanded clones are given a class, and other clones once, few, many or no size at all.

J gene: TRBJ1-5
CDR3 length: 14
clone size: -
D gene: -
V gene: TRBV30
CDR3 DNA: TGTGCCTGGAGTGTATTCGGGAACAATCAGCCCCAGCATTTT
CDR3 protein: CAWSVFGNNQPQHF

J gene: TRBJ1-5
CDR3 length: 13
clone size: -
D gene: -
V gene: TRBV7-2
CDR3 DNA: TGTGCCAGCAGCTTAGCCCTCTATCAGCCCCAGCATTTT
CDR3 protein: CASSLALYQPQHF

J gene: TRBJ2-1
CDR3 length: 17
clone size: -
D gene: TRBD2
V gene: TRBV5-1
CDR3 DNA: TGCGCCAGCAGCTTCAGGACTAGCGGGCGCTCCTACAATGAGCAGTTCTTC
CDR3 protein: CASSFRTSGRSYNEQFF

J gene: TRBJ2-2
CDR3 length: 15
clone size: -
D gene: -
V gene: TRBV15
CDR3 DNA: TGTGCCACCAGCAAGCCAGGAGGGAACACCGGGGAGCTGTTTTTT
CDR3 protein: CATSKPGGNTGELFF

J gene: TRBJ2-2
CDR3 length: 16
clone size: -
D gene: TRBD1
V gene: TRBV28
CDR3 DNA: TGTGCCAGCAGCCGCTCGACAGGGGGCGGGACCGGGGAGCTGTTTTTT
CDR3 protein: CASSRSTGGGTGELFF

J gene: TRBJ2-5
CDR3 length: 13
clone size: -
D gene: TRBD1
V gene: TRBV19
CDR3 DNA: TGTGCCAGCTCGACAGGGGACGCGGAGACCCAGTACTTC
CDR3 protein: CASSTGDAETQYF

J gene: TRBJ1-2
CDR3 length: 12
clone size: -
D gene: -
V gene: TRBV29-1
CDR3 DNA: TGCAGCGACTTGCGTGGAAGGAGTGGCTACACCTTC
CDR3 protein: CSDLRGRSGYTF

J gene: TRBJ2-1
CDR3 length: 16
clone size: -
D gene: TRBD2
V gene: TRBV7-2
CDR3 DNA: TGTGCCAGCAGCTTAGCGCGGCTAGCGGGGCACAATGAGCAGTTCTTC
CDR3 protein: CASSLARLAGHNEQFF

J gene: TRBJ1-2
CDR3 length: 14
clone size: once
D gene: -
V gene: TRBV7-9
CDR3 DNA: TGTGCCAGCAGCTCTTCCGGGACACCCTATGGCTACACCTTC
CDR3 protein: CASSSSGTPYGYTF

J gene: TRBJ2-3
CDR3 length: 14
clone size: -
D gene: TRBD1
V gene: TRBV10-2
CDR3 DNA: TGCGCCAGCAGCGACAGGGGGCGAACAGATACGCAGTATTTT
CDR3 protein: CASSDRGRTDTQYF

J gene: TRBJ2-3
CDR3 length: 15
clone size: -
D gene: TRBD2
V gene: TRBV10-3
CDR3 DNA: TGTGCCATCAGTGAGTTGCCGGGAGGAACAGATACGCAGTATTTT
CDR3 protein: CAISELPGGTDTQYF

J gene: TRBJ2-7
CDR3 length: 13
clone size: -
D gene: -
V gene: TRBV7-2
CDR3 DNA: TGTGCCAGCAGCGTGAGTGGTTTTCGCGAGCAGTACTTC
CDR3 protein: CASSVSGFREQYF

J gene: TRBJ2-1
CDR3 length: 15
clone size: -
D gene: TRBD2
V gene: TRBV5-4
CDR3 DNA: TGTGCCAGCAGCTTTAGCGGGGGGCAGGGATATGAGCAGTTCTTC
CDR3 protein: CASSFSGGQGYEQFF

J gene: TRBJ2-3
CDR3 length: 11
clone size: few
D gene: -
V gene: TRBV2
CDR3 DNA: TGTGCCAGCGCGGTGAGGCGTACGCAGTATTTT
CDR3 protein: CASAVRRTQYF

J gene: TRBJ1-2
CDR3 length: 14
clone size: -
D gene: -
V gene: TRBV2
CDR3 DNA: TGTGCCAGCAGACAGGGACCCCCTAACTATGGCTACACCTTC
CDR3 protein: CASRQGPPNYGYTF

J gene: TRBJ2-3
CDR3 length: 15
clone size: -
D gene: TRBD1
V gene: TRBV7-2
CDR3 DNA: TGTGCCAGCAGCCCCCGACAGGGGTGGGCAGATACGCAGTATTTT
CDR3 protein: CASSPRQGWADTQYF

J gene: TRBJ2-1
CDR3 length: 15
clone size: -
D gene: TRBD2
V gene: TRBV9
CDR3 DNA: TGTGCCAGCAGCGTAGACAGCGGGATTATTGATGAGCAGTTCTTC
CDR3 protein: CASSVDSGIIDEQFF

J gene: TRBJ2-4
CDR3 length: 14
clone size: few
D gene: TRBD1
V gene: TRBV18
CDR3 DNA: TGTGCCAGCTCACCACAGGGACAGCTAAACATTCAGTACTTC
CDR3 protein: CASSPQGQLNIQYF

J gene: TRBJ2-2
CDR3 length: 14
clone size: -
D gene: -
V gene: TRBV5-1
CDR3 DNA: TGCGCCAGCAGCTTGGTCGGAGGAACCGGGGAGCTGTTTTTT
CDR3 protein: CASSLVGGTGELFF

J gene: TRBJ1-3
CDR3 length: 16
clone size: once
D gene: TRBD1
V gene: TRBV5-1
CDR3 DNA: TGCGCCAGCTCAAACGCACAGGGGGCTACCGGAAACACCATATATTTT
CDR3 protein: CASSNAQGATGNTIYF

J gene: TRBJ2-5
CDR3 length: 14
clone size: -
D gene: -
V gene: TRBV2
CDR3 DNA: TGTGCCAGCAGTGAGAGGCAGTGGGAAGAGACCCAGTACTTC
CDR3 protein: CASSERQWEETQYF

J gene: TRBJ1-1
CDR3 length: 14
clone size: -
D gene: -
V gene: TRBV25-1
CDR3 DNA: TGTGCCAGCAGTGAAAGGGGATCGGACACTGAAGCTTTCTTT
CDR3 protein: CASSERGSDTEAFF

J gene: TRBJ1-5
CDR3 length: 15
clone size: few
D gene: TRBD1
V gene: TRBV5-4
CDR3 DNA: TGTGCCAGCAGCTCCTGGGGACAGAGCAATCAGCCCCAGCATTTT
CDR3 protein: CASSSWGQSNQPQHF

J gene: TRBJ1-3
CDR3 length: 15
clone size: many
D gene: -
V gene: TRBV6-6
CDR3 DNA: TGTGCCAGCAGTTACGAGGGGGTCACTGGAAACACCATATATTTT
CDR3 protein: CASSYEGVTGNTIYF

J gene: TRBJ1-2
CDR3 length: 13
clone size: -
D gene: -
V gene: TRBV28
CDR3 DNA: TGTGCCAGCAGTACCCCGGGGGGAGCTGGCTACACCTTC
CDR3 protein: CASSTPGGAGYTF

J gene: TRBJ1-2
CDR3 length: 14
clone size: -
D gene: -
V gene: TRBV7-8
CDR3 DNA: TGTGCCAGCAGCCCCATACAGGGTAGCTATGGCTACACCTTC
CDR3 protein: CASSPIQGSYGYTF

J gene: TRBJ1-5
CDR3 length: 16
clone size: -
D gene: -
V gene: TRBV5-6
CDR3 DNA: TGTGCCAGCAGCTTTATGGGAAGGGGTAGCAATCAGCCCCAGCATTTT
CDR3 protein: CASSFMGRGSNQPQHF

J gene: TRBJ1-1
CDR3 length: 12
clone size: -
D gene: -
V gene: TRBV6-2/TRBV6-3
CDR3 DNA: TGTGCCAGCAGTTACTCAGCGGAAGAAGCTTTCTTT
CDR3 protein: CASSYSAEEAFF

J gene: TRBJ2-5
CDR3 length: 15
clone size: -
D gene: TRBD2
V gene: TRBV28
CDR3 DNA: TGTGCCAGCAGTTTTAGCGGGAGGGCCTTGGAGACCCAGTACTTC
CDR3 protein: CASSFSGRALETQYF

J gene: TRBJ1-5
CDR3 length: 14
clone size: once
D gene: -
V gene: TRBV2
CDR3 DNA: TGTGCCAGCAGTGGTTTACAGGGTAATCAGCCCCAGCATTTT
CDR3 protein: CASSGLQGNQPQHF

J gene: TRBJ1-1
CDR3 length: 15
clone size: few
D gene: -
V gene: TRBV18
CDR3 DNA: TGTGCCAGCTCGACAATCGATGCCCTGAACACTGAAGCTTTCTTT
CDR3 protein: CASSTIDALNTEAFF

J gene: TRBJ2-7
CDR3 length: 14
clone size: -
D gene: -
V gene: TRBV5-1
CDR3 DNA: TGCGCCAGCAGCTCAACGACAGGTGCCTACGAGCAGTACTTC
CDR3 protein: CASSSTTGAYEQYF

J gene: TRBJ2-7
CDR3 length: 16
clone size: few
D gene: TRBD1
V gene: TRBV9
CDR3 DNA: TGTGCCAGCAGCGTAGCGTCTGGGACAGGACTCTACGAGCAGTACTTC
CDR3 protein: CASSVASGTGLYEQYF

J gene: TRBJ2-7
CDR3 length: 14
clone size: -
D gene: TRBD2
V gene: TRBV19
CDR3 DNA: TGTGCCAGTAGCCTAGCGGGGGAAGCCTACGAGCAGTACTTC
CDR3 protein: CASSLAGEAYEQYF

J gene: TRBJ2-2
CDR3 length: 16
clone size: -
D gene: TRBD2
V gene: TRBV7-2
CDR3 DNA: TGTGCCAGCAGCCGTCGTAGCGGGGGGGCCGTCGGGGAGCTGTTTTTT
CDR3 protein: CASSRRSGGAVGELFF

J gene: TRBJ1-2
CDR3 length: 14
clone size: -
D gene: -
V gene: TRBV7-9
CDR3 DNA: TGTGCCAGCAGCATTGGACAGAGTAACTATGGCTACACCTTC
CDR3 protein: CASSIGQSNYGYTF

J gene: TRBJ2-6
CDR3 length: 17
clone size: once
D gene: TRBD1
V gene: TRBV5-5
CDR3 DNA: TGTGCCAGCAGCTTGACTCGGACAGGGTCTGGGGCCAACGTCCTGACTTTC
CDR3 protein: CASSLTRTGSGANVLTF

J gene: TRBJ2-2
CDR3 length: 18
clone size: -
D gene: TRBD2
V gene: TRBV6-1
CDR3 DNA: TGTGCCAGCAGTGAAGCACTACTAGCGGGGGCGAACACCGGGGAGCTGTTTTTT
CDR3 protein: CASSEALLAGANTGELFF

J gene: TRBJ1-4
CDR3 length: 16
clone size: -
D gene: -
V gene: TRBV7-8
CDR3 DNA: TGTGCCAGCAGCTTAGTCATCCCTCTACCTAATGAAAAACTGTTTTTT
CDR3 protein: CASSLVIPLPNEKLFF

J gene: TRBJ2-5
CDR3 length: 14
clone size: many
D gene: TRBD2
V gene: TRBV2
CDR3 DNA: TGTGCCAGCAGACGGGACTACACCCCAGAGACCCAGTACTTC
CDR3 protein: CASRRDYTPETQYF

J gene: TRBJ1-6
CDR3 length: 15
clone size: -
D gene: TRBD1
V gene: TRBV5-1
CDR3 DNA: TGCGCCAGCAGCTCGGGACAGAACTATAATTCACCCCTCCACTTT
CDR3 protein: CASSSGQNYNSPLHF